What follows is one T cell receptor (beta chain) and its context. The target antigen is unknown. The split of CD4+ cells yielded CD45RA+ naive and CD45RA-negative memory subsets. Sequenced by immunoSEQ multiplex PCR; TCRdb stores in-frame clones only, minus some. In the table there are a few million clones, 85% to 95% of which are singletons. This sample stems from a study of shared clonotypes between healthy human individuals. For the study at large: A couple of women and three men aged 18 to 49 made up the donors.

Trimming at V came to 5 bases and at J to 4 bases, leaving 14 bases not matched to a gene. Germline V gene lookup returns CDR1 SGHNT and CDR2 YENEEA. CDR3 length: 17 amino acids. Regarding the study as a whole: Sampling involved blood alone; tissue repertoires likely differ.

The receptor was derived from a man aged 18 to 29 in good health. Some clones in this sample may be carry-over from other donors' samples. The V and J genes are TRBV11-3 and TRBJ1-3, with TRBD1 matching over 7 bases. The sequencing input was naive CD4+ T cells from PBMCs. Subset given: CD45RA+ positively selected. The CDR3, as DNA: TGTGCCAGCAGCCGAAGGTGGACAGGCCCTTTGGGAAACACCATATATTTT. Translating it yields CASSRRWTGPLGNTIYF. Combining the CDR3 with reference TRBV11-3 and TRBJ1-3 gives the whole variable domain EAGVVQSPRYKIIEKKQPVAFWCNPISGHNTLYWYLQNLGQGPELLIRYENEEAVDDSQLPKDRFSAERLKGVDSTLKIQPAELGDSAVYLCASSRRWTGPLGNTIYFGEGSWLTVV.